This entry features one T cell receptor beta chain sequence. No cognate antigen has been identified for it. No clone much larger than this one lies a single base away; base qualities are absent. Each donor gave one peripheral blood draw, averaging roughly 100 mL, which was collected into heparinised tubes. A BD FACSAria II and a panel including CD45RO, CCR7, CD25, CD127, CD95 and CD27 were used to sort naive, central memory, regulatory and stem cell-like memory CD4+ T cells. All sorted populations exceeded 95% purity. PBMCs were isolated right away by Lymphoprep density gradient centrifugation and were stained directly, without culture. So that batch effects would be minimized, each experiment stained and sorted samples in pairs, pairing one healthy donor with one patient. This sample was included in a study of beta chain features in type 1 diabetes (dated by TCRdb to the late 2010s). In the study overall: No differences in mean age, gender distribution, total cell number or subset yield were found between patients and healthy donors. A total of 107,917,701 sorted cells were examined across all samples, and the number of cells per subset was strongly correlated with RNA yield. The study compared TCRB repertoires of sorted circulating CD4+ T cell subsets between recently diagnosed type 1 diabetes patients and matched healthy donors. Whereas all 28 donors provided naive and central memory subsets, regulatory and stem cell-like memory subsets were isolated from just 8 patients and roughly 8 healthy donors. Overall results and qualifications from the work: Type 1 diabetes patients showed a moderate but significant shortening of TCRB CDR3 length in all four CD4+ subsets. Sequencing cDNA rather than genomic DNA could over-represent highly expressing activated cells, although activation and CD3 levels did not differ between groups. The naive, central memory and regulatory TCRB repertoires appeared to resemble one another more closely among patients than among healthy donors. Patients with type 1 diabetes made fewer insertions and deleted more nucleotides at VDJ recombination sites, implying thymic rearrangement abnormalities. Shorter templates might have been favored by PCR, but patient and control samples were amplified and corrected together, so both groups would have been affected equally by any skew. Only small numbers of individuals were included in the HLA sub-analyses, which left unresolved whether HLA type had any influence on TCRB rearrangement.

V sheds 1 base and J sheds 4 bases, leaving 10 bases between their ends. From a lookup of the germline V gene, CDR1 and CDR2 are KGHSH and LQKENI. From the cysteine up to the phenylalanine, the CDR3 has a length of 14 residues. Kept here is only the CDR3 DNA, which spans 42 bases and is read in frame from base 1. The High Capacity cDNA Reverse Transcription Kit was used to reverse transcribe all of the isolated RNA, meaning that expressed TCRB transcripts were what got sequenced. Deep immunoSEQ sequencing was applied to naive, central memory and regulatory T cell samples, giving an average of about 3.7 million total reads per sample. Sorted cells were lysed in RLT buffer and RNA was extracted with DNase-treated RNeasy Micro or Mini kits, depending on cell number. Each cell subset was processed on its own to prevent cross-contamination, while patient and healthy donor samples were processed together. TCRB sequences were amplified from cDNA with the immunoSEQ multiplex PCR, producing 87-bp fragments spanning the CDR3 region. The amplicons were sequenced using the Illumina HiSeq platform. The authors' pipeline ran thus. PCR bias was computationally corrected using synthetic template baselines, reads within Hamming distance 2 were collapsed, and singletons that could not be merged were discarded. Reads were aligned against IMGT so that V, D and J genes, CDR3 length and insertions or deletions at six rearrangement sites could be assigned. Within each subset, clonotype counts were normalized to sorted cell number, after which true diversity and Gini coefficients were computed with the tcR R package. Repertoire sharing was quantified using the overlap coefficient calculated on TCRB nucleotide sequences. Out-of-frame TCRB sequences from naive cells were analyzed as a proxy for the pre-selection repertoire. Imported from immuneACCESS, the table was reduced by TCRdb to in-frame sequences with V and J called. These copies leave out some clones; in studies compared against another copy, an unresolved V gene accounts for under half, and the cause of the remainder is not known. The V and J calls and the clone size are those of that table, but D and trimming were determined from the DNA. The sample contains some 240,000 clones, approximately 16% of them found a single time. Approximately 0.087% of the sample is held by the ten biggest clonotypes.

The receptor was derived from a young man with type 1 diabetes. The chain uses TRBV18 and TRBJ1-2; TRBD1 might be the D gene, on 5 matching bases. Material for sequencing was naive CD4+ T cells from blood. The intended sense of this specimen's cell subset or site label: true naive CD4+ T cells. CDR3 reads: CASSPLSDSYGYTF. At the DNA level, the sequence is TGTGCCAGCTCACCACTTTCTGACAGCTATGGCTACACCTTC.